Listed here are 8 T cell receptor beta chains from one sample, sequenced in a study of CD8 T cells in ankylosing spondylitis. One entry per CDR3 protein, called by TCRdb with MiXCR from the 5' RACE reads. In the table there are 250,000 to 400,000 distinct CDR3 sequences, around a tenth of which are singletons. The sequencing sample was made of blood, either unsorted or a sorted T cell fraction (not recorded which). Source of these receptors: a female donor with ankylosing spondylitis or in good health (not recorded which).

This clonotype was detected ten times or more. V gene TRBV7-8 combines with J gene TRBJ2-7; weak D call: TRBD1 (6 bases). The CDR3 consists of 14 residues. Germline CDR1 SGHVS, CDR2 FQNEAQ. Trimming took 1 base from V and 2 from J, leaving 9 bases between them. The CDR3 nucleotides are TGTGCCAGCAGCTTAGGAACAGGGCCCTACGAGCAGTACTTC. This encodes CASSLGTGPYEQYF.

There are many counts of this clonotype. This sequence joins TRBV5-1 and TRBJ2-1; TRBD1 aligns across 7 bases. This CDR3 region has 14 residues. With V trimmed by 3 bases and J by 7 bases, 7 bases remained unmatched. Germline CDR1 is SGHRS and CDR2 is YFSETQ. The CDR3 bases are TGCGCCAGCAGCTCGAAGGGACAGATGAATGAGCAGTTCTTC. Its protein is CASSSKGQMNEQFF.

This clonotype was recorded many times. V gene TRBV20-1 combines with J gene TRBJ2-1; 7 bases map to TRBD2. The junction had 14 bases not matched to a gene; V was cut back by 5 bases and J by 4 bases. The CDR3 extends over 16 amino acids. The germline CDR1 and CDR2 sequences are DFQATT and SNEGSKA (reference sequence). The CDR3 loop reads CSAPLAAAGLYNEQFF. The CDR3 coding sequence is TGCAGTGCTCCTCTGGCCGCAGCGGGATTGTACAATGAGCAGTTCTTC.

This clonotype showed up many times. V and J are TRBV20-1 and TRBJ2-5; maybe TRBD1 (6 bases). The CDR3 consists of 13 residues. Germline V gene data show CDR1 as DFQATT and CDR2 as SNEGSKA (reference sequence). Trimming left V 8 bases short and J 3 bases short, with 16 bases between. As DNA, the CDR3 is TGCAGTTCCCTCGGTAGGGGGAAAGAGACCCAGTACTTC. It translates to CSSLGRGKETQYF.

This clonotype has at least ten counts. This chain joins TRBV28 and TRBJ1-2, with 9 bases that match TRBD1. This CDR3 has 15 amino acids. Germline trimming cut 4 bases from V and 8 bases from J; bases unmatched to any gene: 11. Germline V gives CDR1 MDHEN, CDR2 SYDVKM. CDR3 sequence reads: CASSWRDRVVPGYTF. CDR3 coding DNA: TGTGCCAGCAGTTGGCGGGACAGGGTGGTACCGGGCTACACCTTC.

This clonotype was seen at least ten times. CDR3 loop: CASSSGRMTKNIQYF. The CDR3 region has the DNA TGTGCCAGCAGTTCCGGGAGGATGACCAAAAACATTCAGTACTTC. The chain employs TRBV6-5 and TRBJ2-4, with 7 bases that match TRBD2. The CDR3 is made up of 15 amino acids. V shed 4 bases, J shed 2 bases, and the junction held 5 bases outside the gene matches. Germline-derived CDR1 and CDR2 are MNHEY and SVGAGI.

The J gene is TRBJ1-4, the V gene TRBV7-8; 7 nucleotides agree with TRBD1. CDR1 is SGHVS, CDR2 FQNEAQ, per germline. The CDR3 is 17 residues long. Trimming at V came to 5 bases and at J to 3 bases, leaving 12 bases not matched to a gene. The CDR3 DNA follows: TGTGCCAGCAGCAAGGGATACAGGGGTCCCGCTAATGAAAAACTGTTTTTT. Protein product: CASSKGYRGPANEKLFF.

This clonotype was counted ten times or more. This chain joins TRBV5-1 and TRBJ2-7; 7 bases map to TRBD1. The CDR3 runs 14 residues. J lost 5 bases, V lost 3 bases, and 8 bases had no gene match. Germline V gives CDR1 SGHRS, CDR2 YFSETQ. The CDR3 spells CASSSFDRADEQYF. For the CDR3, the DNA is TGCGCCAGCAGCTCCTTTGACAGGGCGGACGAGCAGTACTTC.